This TCR beta chain was found in a study of shared clonotypes between healthy human individuals. Broader study findings: Clonotype sharing across a handful of donors was observed for roughly 5% of naive CD4 clonotypes.

Repertoires were generated with immunoSEQ multiplex PCR, while TCRdb's copy carries only in-frame clones and drops some. The table lists roughly 2.5 million clones, approximately 90% of them singletons. Details on this clone: Its antigen is as yet unknown.

The TCR originated in a man in his late teens or twenties in good health. Sequences were obtained from naive CD4+ T cells sorted from blood. Subset reported: CD45RA+ positively selected.

The CDR3 here is CATSRDFQTDTEAFF. CDR3 sequence (DNA): TGTGCCACCAGCAGAGATTTCCAGACGGACACTGAAGCTTTCTTT. The J gene is TRBJ1-1, the V gene TRBV15; unclear D gene. With 0 bases removed from V and 3 bases from J, the gap between germline ends came to 11 bases. This CDR3 has 15 amino acids. Germline CDR1 is LNHNV and CDR2 is YYDKDF (reference sequence).